One sample yielded the 14 T cell receptor beta chains listed below, sequenced in a study of OX40 agonist ivuxolimab in advanced cancers. Sequencing was performed with immunoSEQ multiplex PCR; in TCRdb, only in-frame clones are kept and a portion is missing. The data contain more than 50,000 clones, 84% of them singletons. The starting material was CD4+ or CD8+ T cells sorted from blood, obtained in a trial of the OX40 agonist ivuxolimab. The receptors were sampled from an adult with an advanced solid tumor such as melanoma, head and neck, liver or kidney cancer.

This clone appeared a few times. V is TRBV2 and J is TRBJ2-2, with D tentatively TRBD2 (6 bases). Between the trimmed V and J ends, which lost 6 bases and 1 base, there was a span of 12 bases. The germline gives CDR1 SNHLY, CDR2 FYNNEI. The CDR3 consists of 15 residues. The chain's CDR3 is CASRSTRQNTGELFF. The CDR3 DNA reads TGTGCCAGCAGATCGACTAGACAGAACACCGGGGAGCTGTTTTTT.

The CDR3 loop is CASSGELGGGEQYF. CDR3 bases: TGTGCCAGCAGTGGGGAATTGGGGGGGGGCGAGCAGTACTTC. The V and J genes are TRBV6-1 and TRBJ2-7; 7 bases fit TRBD2. The CDR3 length is 14 residues. The germline CDR1 and CDR2 sequences are MNHNS and SASEGT. The V segment lost 4 bases and the J segment 6 bases; nucleotides outside the gene matches: 9.

The chain uses TRBV5-4 and TRBJ2-7; 10 bases align to TRBD1. The CDR3 is 16 amino acids. The germline V gene encodes CDR1 SGHNT and CDR2 YYREEE (reference sequence). V shed 4 bases, J shed 1 base, and the junction held 8 bases outside the gene matches. The CDR3 loop is CASSPTGQGVSYEQYF. The DNA of the CDR3 is TGTGCCAGCAGCCCCACCGGACAGGGGGTATCCTACGAGCAGTACTTC.

The gene calls are TRBV5-4 and TRBJ1-5; D possibly corresponds to TRBD1 (6 bases). The length of the CDR3 is 14 residues. Looked up from germline, CDR1 is SGHNT and CDR2 is YYREEE (reference sequence). Trimming pared 4 bases from V and 2 bases from J, leaving 10 bases between. This chain's CDR3 is CASSQGQGNQPQHF. The CDR3 DNA reads TGTGCCAGCAGCCAGGGGCAGGGCAATCAGCCCCAGCATTTT.

This clone was seen only once. This rearrangement joins TRBV5-1 to TRBJ2-3, with D possibly being TRBD2 (5 bases). V lost 5 bases to trimming and J lost 2 bases, with 15 bases between them. Germline V lookup: CDR1 SGHRS, CDR2 YFSETQ. The CDR3 length is 15 residues. The CDR3 DNA follows: TGCGCCAGCAGGGCTAGGCCCGACTACACAGATACGCAGTATTTT. This codes for CASRARPDYTDTQYF.

V is TRBV19 and J is TRBJ1-5; tentative D call: TRBD1 (5 bases). V shed 1 base and J shed 6 bases, with 13 bases lying between them. This CDR3 contains 15 residues. Germline V gives CDR1 LNHDA, CDR2 SQIVND (reference sequence). The CDR3 reads CASSIVAREGQPQHF. The CDR3 region has the DNA TGTGCCAGTAGTATAGTAGCCAGGGAAGGTCAGCCCCAGCATTTT.

Concerning this clone: The limits of the CDR3 on the DNA are not certain, so only TCRdb's listed CDR3 is given. This chain joins TRBV21-1 and TRBJ2-5; the table's D call TRBD2 went unverified against the DNA. TRBV21-1 is a pseudogene segment. The CDR3 has 18 amino acids, counting both end residues. CDR3 sequence reads: CASSKAGEWAGGTYEQYF.

V usage is TRBV4-1 and J usage is TRBJ1-5; 7 bases align to TRBD1. The V gene's germline CDR1 is MGHRA and CDR2 YSYEKL. The junction had 6 bases not matched to a gene; V was cut back by 4 bases and J by 6 bases. The CDR3 has 14 residues. The CDR3 coding sequence is TGCGCCAGCAGCCTAGACAGGGACGGTCAGCCCCAGCATTTT. Translation gives CASSLDRDGQPQHF.

This chain connects TRBV6-1 to TRBJ2-7; the match to TRBD2 covers 13 bases. In germline, CDR1 is MNHNS, CDR2 SASEGT. The CDR3 is 15 residues long. After removal of 6 bases from V and 4 bases from J, the junction contained 6 bases not matched to a gene. The CDR3 nucleotides are TGTGCCAGCAGGAAACTAGCGGGGGGGGAATACGAGCAGTACTTC. Translation gives CASRKLAGGEYEQYF.

This rearrangement joins TRBV19 to TRBJ2-5, with 9 bases that match TRBD1. The CDR3 loop spans 12 amino acids. The germline CDR1 and CDR2 sequences are LNHDA and SQIVND (reference sequence). The V gene end was trimmed by 6 bases and the J gene end by 5 bases; junction bases not matched to a gene: 1. This chain's CDR3 is CASSDRGETQYF. The DNA of the CDR3 is TGTGCCAGTAGCGACAGGGGGGAGACCCAGTACTTC.

The genes are TRBV14 and TRBJ1-2; no clear D. V was trimmed by 5 bases and J by 4 bases, leaving 8 bases between them. From germline, CDR1 is SGHDN and CDR2 FVKESK. The CDR3 length is 12 residues. CDR3 protein: CASSSGSYGYTF. CDR3 DNA: TGTGCCAGCAGCTCAGGTTCCTATGGCTACACCTTC.

J is TRBJ2-7 and V is TRBV28; D is perhaps TRBD2 (6 bases). CDR1 MDHEN and CDR2 SYDVKM come from the germline V gene. The germline V and J ends were trimmed by 5 bases and 2 bases, with 16 bases remaining between them. The CDR3 sequence is 15 residues long. DNA of the CDR3: TGTGCCAGCAGTGACCGTAGCGGACCAACCTACGAGCAGTACTTC. Residues: CASSDRSGPTYEQYF.

The J gene is TRBJ1-1, the V gene TRBV5-1; possibly TRBD1 for D (6 bases). The CDR3 runs 14 residues. V shed 0 bases and J shed 6 bases, with 12 bases lying between them. The germline CDR1 and CDR2 sequences are SGHRS and YFSETQ. In DNA, the CDR3 is TGCGCCAGCAGCTTGGACAGGGTGAGAGCTGAAGCTTTCTTT. It translates to CASSLDRVRAEAFF. Using reference TRBV5-1 and TRBJ1-1 for the parts outside the CDR3, the full variable domain is KAGVTQTPRYLIKTRGQQVTLSCSPISGHRSVSWYQQTPGQGLQFLFEYFSETQRNKGNFPGRFSGRQFSNSRSEMNVSTLELGDSALYLCASSLDRVRAEAFFGQGTRLTVV.

A single count supports this clone. The genes are TRBV7-9 and TRBJ1-1; unclear D gene. The V gene lost 3 bases and the J gene lost 3 bases, with 11 bases spanning the gap. Germline CDR1 reads SEHNR; CDR2 reads FQNEAQ (reference sequence). There are 14 residues in the CDR3. The CDR3 spells CASSFSGWDTEAFF. The CDR3 DNA is TGTGCCAGCAGCTTCTCGGGGTGGGACACTGAAGCTTTCTTT.